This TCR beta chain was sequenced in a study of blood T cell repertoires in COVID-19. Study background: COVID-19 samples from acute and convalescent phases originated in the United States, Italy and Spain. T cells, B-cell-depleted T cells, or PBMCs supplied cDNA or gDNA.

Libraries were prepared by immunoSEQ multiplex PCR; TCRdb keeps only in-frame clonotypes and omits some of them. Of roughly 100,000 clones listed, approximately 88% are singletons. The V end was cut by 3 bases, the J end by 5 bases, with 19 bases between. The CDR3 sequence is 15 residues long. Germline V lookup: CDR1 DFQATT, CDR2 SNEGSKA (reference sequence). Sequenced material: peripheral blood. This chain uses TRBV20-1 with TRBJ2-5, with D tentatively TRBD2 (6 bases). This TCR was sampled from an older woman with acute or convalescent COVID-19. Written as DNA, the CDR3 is TGCAGTGCTAGTCCCAGTGGCGGGGTGGTCGAGACCCAGTACTTC. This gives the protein CSASPSGGVVETQYF.